This T cell receptor (beta chain) appears in the sequencing data of a study of OX40 agonist ivuxolimab in advanced cancers. Overall study context: With ivuxolimab, an agonistic anti-OX40 (CD134) antibody, patients were treated. Patients achieving partial responses numbered three: one hepatocellular carcinoma case and two cutaneous melanoma cases. People who had prior anti-PD-1, anti-PD-L1 or anti-CTLA-4 therapy could take part, and less than 50% had some. Notes on the study in general: Relative to CD4+ cells, CD8+ T cells on average had more expanded clones.

The CDR3 is 15 residues long. Germline V gene sequence: CDR1 LNHDA, CDR2 SQIVND (reference sequence). V dropped 10 bases and J dropped 4; count of bases not matched to a gene: 13. Generated by immunoSEQ multiplex PCR, the TCRdb table keeps only in-frame clones and is missing some. Counted here are tens of thousands of clones, about 88% occurring once; the ten biggest clones make up 15% to 20%. A note on this clone: Its antigen is unidentified.

This receptor was obtained from an adult with an advanced solid tumor such as melanoma, head and neck, liver or kidney cancer. The chain has TRBV19 and TRBJ2-1; 7 bases match TRBD1. The source was CD4+ or CD8+ T cells sorted from blood, collected in a trial of the OX40 agonist ivuxolimab. The CDR3 loop is CATSPGQPSYNEQFF. The CDR3 DNA follows: TGTGCCACTTCGCCGGGACAGCCTTCATACAATGAGCAGTTCTTC. Full variable domain (remainder filled in from reference TRBV19 and TRBJ2-1): DGGITQSPKYLFRKEGQNVTLSCEQNLNHDAMYWYRQDPGQGLRLIYYSQIVNDFQKGDIAEGYSVSREKKESFPLTVTSAQKNPTAFYLCATSPGQPSYNEQFFGPGTRLTVL.